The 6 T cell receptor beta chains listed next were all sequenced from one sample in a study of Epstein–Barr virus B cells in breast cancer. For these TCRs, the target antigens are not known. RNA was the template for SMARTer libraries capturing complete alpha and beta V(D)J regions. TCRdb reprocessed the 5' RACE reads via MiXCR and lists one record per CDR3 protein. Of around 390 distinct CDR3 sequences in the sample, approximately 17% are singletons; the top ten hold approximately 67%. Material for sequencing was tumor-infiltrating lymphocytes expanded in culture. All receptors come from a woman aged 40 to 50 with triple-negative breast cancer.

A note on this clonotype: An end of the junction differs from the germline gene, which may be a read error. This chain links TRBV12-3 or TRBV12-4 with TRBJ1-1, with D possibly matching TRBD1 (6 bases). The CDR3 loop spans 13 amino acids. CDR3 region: CAGSSRQVAEAFF. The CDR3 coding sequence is TGTGCCGGCAGCAGTCGACAGGTGGCTGAAGCTTTCTTT.

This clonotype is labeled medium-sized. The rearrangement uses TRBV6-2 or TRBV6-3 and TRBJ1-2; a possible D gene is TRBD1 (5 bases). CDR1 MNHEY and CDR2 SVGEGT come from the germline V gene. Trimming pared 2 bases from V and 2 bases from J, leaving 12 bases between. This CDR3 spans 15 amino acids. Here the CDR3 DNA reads TGTGCCAGCAGTTACGGGGGAGCCTTCAACTATGGCTACACCTTC. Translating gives CASSYGGAFNYGYTF.

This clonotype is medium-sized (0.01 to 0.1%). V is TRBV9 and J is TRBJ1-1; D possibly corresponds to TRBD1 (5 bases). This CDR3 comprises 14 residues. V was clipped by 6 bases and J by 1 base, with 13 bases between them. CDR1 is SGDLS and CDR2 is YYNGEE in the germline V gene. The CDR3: CASTPRQPNTEAFF. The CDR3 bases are TGTGCCAGCACCCCGAGACAGCCGAACACTGAAGCTTTCTTT.

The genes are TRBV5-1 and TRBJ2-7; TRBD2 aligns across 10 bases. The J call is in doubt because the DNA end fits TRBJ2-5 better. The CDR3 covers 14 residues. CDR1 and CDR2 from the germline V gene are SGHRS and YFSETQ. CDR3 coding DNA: TGCGCCAGCAGCTTGATTAGCGGGGGGGAGACCCAGTACTTC. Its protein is CASSLISGGETQYF.

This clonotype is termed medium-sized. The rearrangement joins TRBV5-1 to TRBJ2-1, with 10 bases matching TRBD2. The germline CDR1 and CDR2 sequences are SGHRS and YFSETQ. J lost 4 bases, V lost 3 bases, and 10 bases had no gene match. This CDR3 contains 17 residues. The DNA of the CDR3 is TGCGCCAGCAGCTCGAATTGGGTACTAGCGGGGTACAATGAGCAGTTCTTC. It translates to CASSSNWVLAGYNEQFF.

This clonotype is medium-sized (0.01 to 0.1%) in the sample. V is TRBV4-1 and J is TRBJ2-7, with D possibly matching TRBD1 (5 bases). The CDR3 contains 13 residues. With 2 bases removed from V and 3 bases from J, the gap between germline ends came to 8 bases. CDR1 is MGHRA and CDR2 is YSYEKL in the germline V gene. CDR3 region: CASSQSRDYEQYF. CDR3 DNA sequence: TGCGCCAGCAGCCAATCCAGGGACTACGAGCAGTACTTC.